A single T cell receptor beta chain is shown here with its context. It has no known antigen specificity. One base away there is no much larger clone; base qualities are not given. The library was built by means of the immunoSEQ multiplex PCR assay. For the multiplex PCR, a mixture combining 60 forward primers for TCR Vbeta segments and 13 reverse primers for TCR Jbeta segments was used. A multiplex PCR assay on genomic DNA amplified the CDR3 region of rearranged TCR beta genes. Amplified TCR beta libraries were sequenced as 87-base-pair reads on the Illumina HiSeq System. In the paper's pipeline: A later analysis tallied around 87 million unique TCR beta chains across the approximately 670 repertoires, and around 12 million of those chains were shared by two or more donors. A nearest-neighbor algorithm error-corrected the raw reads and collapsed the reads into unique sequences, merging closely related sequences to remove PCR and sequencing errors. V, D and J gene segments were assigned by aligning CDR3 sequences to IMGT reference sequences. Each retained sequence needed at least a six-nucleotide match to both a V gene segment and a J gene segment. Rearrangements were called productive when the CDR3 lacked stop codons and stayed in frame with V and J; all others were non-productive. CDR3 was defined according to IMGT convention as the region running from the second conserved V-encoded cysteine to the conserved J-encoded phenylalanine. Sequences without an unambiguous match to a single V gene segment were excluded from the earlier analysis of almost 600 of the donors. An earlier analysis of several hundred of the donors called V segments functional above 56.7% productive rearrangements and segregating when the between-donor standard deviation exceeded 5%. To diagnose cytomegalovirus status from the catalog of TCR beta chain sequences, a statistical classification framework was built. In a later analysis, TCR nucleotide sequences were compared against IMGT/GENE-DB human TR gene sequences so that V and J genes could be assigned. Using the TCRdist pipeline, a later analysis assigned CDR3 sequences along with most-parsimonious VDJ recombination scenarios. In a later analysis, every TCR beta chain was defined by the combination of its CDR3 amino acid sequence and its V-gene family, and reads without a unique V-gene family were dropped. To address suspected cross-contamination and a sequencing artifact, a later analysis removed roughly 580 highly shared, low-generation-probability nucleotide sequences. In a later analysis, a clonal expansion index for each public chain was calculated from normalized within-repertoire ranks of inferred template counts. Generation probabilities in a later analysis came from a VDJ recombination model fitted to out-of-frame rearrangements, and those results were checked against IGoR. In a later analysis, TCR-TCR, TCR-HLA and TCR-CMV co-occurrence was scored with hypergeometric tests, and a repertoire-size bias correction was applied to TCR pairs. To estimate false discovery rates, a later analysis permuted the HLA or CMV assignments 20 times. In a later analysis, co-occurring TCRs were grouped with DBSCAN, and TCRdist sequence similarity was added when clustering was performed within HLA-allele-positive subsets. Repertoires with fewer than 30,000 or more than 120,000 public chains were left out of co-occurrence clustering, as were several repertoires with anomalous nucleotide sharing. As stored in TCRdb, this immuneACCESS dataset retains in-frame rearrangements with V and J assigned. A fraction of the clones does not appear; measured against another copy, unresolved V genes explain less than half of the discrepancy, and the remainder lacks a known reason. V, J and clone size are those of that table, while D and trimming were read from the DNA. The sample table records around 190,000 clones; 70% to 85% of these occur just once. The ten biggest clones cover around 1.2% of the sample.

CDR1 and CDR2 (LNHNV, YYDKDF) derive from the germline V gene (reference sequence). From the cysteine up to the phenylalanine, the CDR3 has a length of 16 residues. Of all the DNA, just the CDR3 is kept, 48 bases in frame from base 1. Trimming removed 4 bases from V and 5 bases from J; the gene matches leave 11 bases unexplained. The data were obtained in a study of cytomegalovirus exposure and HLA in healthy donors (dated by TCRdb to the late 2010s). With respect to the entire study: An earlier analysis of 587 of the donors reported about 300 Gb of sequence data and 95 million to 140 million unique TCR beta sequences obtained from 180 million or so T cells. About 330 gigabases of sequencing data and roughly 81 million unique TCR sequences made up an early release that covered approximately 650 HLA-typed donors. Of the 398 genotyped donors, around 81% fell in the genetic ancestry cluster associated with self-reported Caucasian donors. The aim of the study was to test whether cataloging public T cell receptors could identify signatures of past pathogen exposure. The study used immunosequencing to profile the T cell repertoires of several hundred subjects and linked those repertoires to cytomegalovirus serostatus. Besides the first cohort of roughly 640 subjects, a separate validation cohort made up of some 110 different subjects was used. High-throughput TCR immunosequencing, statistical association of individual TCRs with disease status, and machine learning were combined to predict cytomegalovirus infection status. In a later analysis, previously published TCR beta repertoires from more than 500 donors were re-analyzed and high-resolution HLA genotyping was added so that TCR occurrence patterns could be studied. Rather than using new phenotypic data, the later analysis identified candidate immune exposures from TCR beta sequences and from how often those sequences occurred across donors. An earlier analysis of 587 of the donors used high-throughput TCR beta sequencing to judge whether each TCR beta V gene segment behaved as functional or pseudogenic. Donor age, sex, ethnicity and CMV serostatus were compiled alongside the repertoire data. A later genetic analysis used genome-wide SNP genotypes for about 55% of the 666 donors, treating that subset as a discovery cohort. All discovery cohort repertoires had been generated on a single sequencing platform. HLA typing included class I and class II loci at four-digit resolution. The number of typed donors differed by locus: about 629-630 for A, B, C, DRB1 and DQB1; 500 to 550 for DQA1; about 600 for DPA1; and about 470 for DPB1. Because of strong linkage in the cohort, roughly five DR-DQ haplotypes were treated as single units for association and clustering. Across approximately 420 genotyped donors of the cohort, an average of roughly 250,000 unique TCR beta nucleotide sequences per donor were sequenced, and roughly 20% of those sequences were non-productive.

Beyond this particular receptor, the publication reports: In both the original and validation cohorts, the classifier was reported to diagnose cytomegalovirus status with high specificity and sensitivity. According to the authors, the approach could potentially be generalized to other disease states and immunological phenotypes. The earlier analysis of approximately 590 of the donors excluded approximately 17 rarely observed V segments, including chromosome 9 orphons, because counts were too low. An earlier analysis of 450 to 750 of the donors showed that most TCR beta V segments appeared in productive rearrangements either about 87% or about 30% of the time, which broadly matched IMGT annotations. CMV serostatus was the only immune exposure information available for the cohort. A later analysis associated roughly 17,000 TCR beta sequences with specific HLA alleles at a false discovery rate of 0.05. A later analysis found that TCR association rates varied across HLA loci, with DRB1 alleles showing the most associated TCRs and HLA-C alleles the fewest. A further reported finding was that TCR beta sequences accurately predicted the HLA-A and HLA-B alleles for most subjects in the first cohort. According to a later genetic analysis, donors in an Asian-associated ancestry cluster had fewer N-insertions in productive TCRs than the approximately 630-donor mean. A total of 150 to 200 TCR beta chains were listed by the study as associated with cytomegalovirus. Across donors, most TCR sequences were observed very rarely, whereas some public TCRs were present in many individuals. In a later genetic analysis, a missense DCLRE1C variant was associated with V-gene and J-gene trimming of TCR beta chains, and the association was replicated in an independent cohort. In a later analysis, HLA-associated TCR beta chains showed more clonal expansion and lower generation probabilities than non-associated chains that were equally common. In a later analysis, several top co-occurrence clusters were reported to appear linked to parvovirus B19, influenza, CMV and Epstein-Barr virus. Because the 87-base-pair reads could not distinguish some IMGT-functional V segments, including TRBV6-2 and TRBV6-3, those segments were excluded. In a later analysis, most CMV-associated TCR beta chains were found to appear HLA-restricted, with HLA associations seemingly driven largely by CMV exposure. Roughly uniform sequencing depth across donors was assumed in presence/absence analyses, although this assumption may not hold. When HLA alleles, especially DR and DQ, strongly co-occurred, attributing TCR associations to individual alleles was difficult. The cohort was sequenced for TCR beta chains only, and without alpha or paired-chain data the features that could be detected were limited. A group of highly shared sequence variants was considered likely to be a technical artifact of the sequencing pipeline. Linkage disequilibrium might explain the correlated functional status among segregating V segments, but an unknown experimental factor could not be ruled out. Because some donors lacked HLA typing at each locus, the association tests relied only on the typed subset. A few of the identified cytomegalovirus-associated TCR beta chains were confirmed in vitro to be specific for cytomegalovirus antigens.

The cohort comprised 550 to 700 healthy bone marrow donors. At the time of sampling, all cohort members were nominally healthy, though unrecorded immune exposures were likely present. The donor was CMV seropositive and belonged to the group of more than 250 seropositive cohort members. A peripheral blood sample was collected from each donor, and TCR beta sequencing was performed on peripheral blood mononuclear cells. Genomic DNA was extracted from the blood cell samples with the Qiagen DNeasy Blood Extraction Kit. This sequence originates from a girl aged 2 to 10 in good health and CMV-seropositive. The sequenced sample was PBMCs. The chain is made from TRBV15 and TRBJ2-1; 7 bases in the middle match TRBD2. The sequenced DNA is TGTGCCACCAGCATCCCTGAGGGCGGGGGAAACAATGAGCAGTTCTTC. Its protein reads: CATSIPEGGGNNEQFF.